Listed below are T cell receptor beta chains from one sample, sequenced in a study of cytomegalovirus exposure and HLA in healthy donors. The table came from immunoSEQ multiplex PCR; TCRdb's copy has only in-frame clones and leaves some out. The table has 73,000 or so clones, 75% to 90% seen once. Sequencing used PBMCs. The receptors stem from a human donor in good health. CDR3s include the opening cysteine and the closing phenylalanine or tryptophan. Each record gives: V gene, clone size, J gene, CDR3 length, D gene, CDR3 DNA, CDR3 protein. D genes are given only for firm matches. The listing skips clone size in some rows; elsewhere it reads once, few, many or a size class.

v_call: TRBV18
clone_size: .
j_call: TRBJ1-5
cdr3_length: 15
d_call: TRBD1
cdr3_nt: TGTGCCAGCTCACCACCGGGACAGGGAAATCAGCCCCAGCATTTT
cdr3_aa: CASSPPGQGNQPQHF

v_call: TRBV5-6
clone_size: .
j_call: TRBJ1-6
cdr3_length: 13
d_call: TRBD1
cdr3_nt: TGTGCCAGCAGCTTTAGGACAGGGCCCTTCCTCCACTTT
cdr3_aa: CASSFRTGPFLHF

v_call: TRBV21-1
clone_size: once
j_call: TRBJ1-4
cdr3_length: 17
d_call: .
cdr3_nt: TGTGCCAGCAGCAAAAGTGCCCCAGGGGGCAGTAATGAAAAACTGTTTTTT
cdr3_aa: CASSKSAPGGSNEKLFF

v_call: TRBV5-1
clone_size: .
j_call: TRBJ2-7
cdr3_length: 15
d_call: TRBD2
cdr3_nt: TGCGCCAGCAGCACGGGACTAGCGGGGCCCTACGAGCAGTACTTC
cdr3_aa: CASSTGLAGPYEQYF

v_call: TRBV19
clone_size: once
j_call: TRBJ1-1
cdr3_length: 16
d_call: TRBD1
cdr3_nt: TGTGCCAGTAGCCTCGGCGGGGACAGGGGTGGAACTGAAGCTTTCTTT
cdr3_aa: CASSLGGDRGGTEAFF

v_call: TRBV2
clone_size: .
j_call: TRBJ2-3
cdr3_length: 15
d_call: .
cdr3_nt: TGTGCCAGCAGTGAAGGCAGGCGATTCGGAGATACGCAGTATTTT
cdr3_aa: CASSEGRRFGDTQYF

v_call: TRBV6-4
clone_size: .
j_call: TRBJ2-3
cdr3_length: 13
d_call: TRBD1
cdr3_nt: TGTGCCAGCAGCGAACAGGGGGCAGATACGCAGTATTTT
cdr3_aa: CASSEQGADTQYF

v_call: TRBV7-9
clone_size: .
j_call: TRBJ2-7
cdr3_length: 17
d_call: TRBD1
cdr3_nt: TGTGCCAGCAGCTTAGTTCATCAGGACAGGGTCTCCTACGAGCAGTACTTC
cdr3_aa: CASSLVHQDRVSYEQYF

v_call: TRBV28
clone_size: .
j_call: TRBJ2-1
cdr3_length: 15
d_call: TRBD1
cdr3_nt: TGTGCCAGCAGCTCAACCGGGACAGGGAGCAATGAGCAGTTCTTC
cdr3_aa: CASSSTGTGSNEQFF

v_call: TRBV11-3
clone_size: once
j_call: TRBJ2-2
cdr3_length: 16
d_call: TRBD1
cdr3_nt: TGTGCCAGCAGCTCCGGACAGGTGACGAGCACCGGGGAGCTGTTTTTT
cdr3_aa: CASSSGQVTSTGELFF

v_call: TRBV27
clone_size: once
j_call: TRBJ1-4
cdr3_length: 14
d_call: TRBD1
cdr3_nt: TGTGCCAGCAGTCCGGGACAGATTGGTGAAAAACTGTTTTTT
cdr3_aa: CASSPGQIGEKLFF

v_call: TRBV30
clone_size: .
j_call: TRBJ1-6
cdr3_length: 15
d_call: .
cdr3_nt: TGTGCCTGGGGCCATCCCGGGATGTATGATTCACCCCTCCACTTT
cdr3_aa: CAWGHPGMYDSPLHF

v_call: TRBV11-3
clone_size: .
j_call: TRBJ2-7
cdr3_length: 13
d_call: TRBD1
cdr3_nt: TGTGCCAGCAGCACCGGACAGGGAGACGAGCAGTACTTC
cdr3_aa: CASSTGQGDEQYF

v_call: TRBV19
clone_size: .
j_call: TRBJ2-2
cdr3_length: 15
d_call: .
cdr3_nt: TGTGCCAGTAGTATAGAACCCAGACTTACCGGGGAGCTGTTTTTT
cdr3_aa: CASSIEPRLTGELFF

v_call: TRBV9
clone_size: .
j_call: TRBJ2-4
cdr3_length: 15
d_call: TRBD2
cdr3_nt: TGTGCCAGCAGCGTAAGCGGGGGGGCGAAAAACATTCAGTACTTC
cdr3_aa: CASSVSGGAKNIQYF

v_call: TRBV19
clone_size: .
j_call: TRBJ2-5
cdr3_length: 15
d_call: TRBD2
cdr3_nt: TGTGCCAGCCAGGCTGGAGCGGGGGGGCGGGAGACCCAGTACTTC
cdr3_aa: CASQAGAGGRETQYF

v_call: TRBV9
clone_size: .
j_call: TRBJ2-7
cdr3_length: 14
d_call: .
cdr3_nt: TGTGCCAGCAGCGTAGCGACAGGCTCCTACGAGCAGTACTTC
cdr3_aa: CASSVATGSYEQYF

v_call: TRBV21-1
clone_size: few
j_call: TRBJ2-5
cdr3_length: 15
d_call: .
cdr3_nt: TGTGCCAGCAGCAAACCCGGGCAGGAGGGAGAGACCCAGTACTTC
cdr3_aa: CASSKPGQEGETQYF

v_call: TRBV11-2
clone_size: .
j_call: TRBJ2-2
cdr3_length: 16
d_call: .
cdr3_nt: TGTGCCAGCAGCCTCTCGACAGGCCCGAACACCGGGGAGCTGTTTTTT
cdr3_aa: CASSLSTGPNTGELFF

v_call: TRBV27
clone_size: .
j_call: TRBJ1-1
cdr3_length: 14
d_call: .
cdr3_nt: TGTGCCACCGGGGGGGGCGGAATGAACACTGAAGCTTTCTTT
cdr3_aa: CATGGGGMNTEAFF

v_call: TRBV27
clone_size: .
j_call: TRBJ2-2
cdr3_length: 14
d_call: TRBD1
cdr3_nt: TGTGCCAGCAGTTGGGACAGGGGAACCGGGGAGCTGTTTTTT
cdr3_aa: CASSWDRGTGELFF

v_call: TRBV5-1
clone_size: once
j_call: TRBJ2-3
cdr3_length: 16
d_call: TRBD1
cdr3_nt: TGCGCCAGCACGCCGACCCAGGGGGCGCGGACAGATACGCAGTATTTT
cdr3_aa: CASTPTQGARTDTQYF

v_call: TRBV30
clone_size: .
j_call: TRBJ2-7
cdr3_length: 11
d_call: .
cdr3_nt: TGTGCCTGGGACAGCTCCTACGAGCAGTACTTC
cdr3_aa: CAWDSSYEQYF

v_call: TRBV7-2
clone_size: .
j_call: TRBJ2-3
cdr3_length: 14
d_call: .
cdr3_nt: TGTGCCAGCAGCCGGGGGGCCAGCACAGATACGCAGTATTTT
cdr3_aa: CASSRGASTDTQYF

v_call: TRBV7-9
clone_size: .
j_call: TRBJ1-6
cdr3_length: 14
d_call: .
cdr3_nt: TGTGCCAGCAGCTTGGTCAGGGTGAATTCACCCCTCTACTTT
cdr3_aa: CASSLVRVNSPLYF

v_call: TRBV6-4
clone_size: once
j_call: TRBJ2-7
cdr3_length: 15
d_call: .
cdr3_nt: TGTGCCAACCCCAGGGGATGGTCTAGCTCCTACGAGCAGTACTTC
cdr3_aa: CANPRGWSSSYEQYF

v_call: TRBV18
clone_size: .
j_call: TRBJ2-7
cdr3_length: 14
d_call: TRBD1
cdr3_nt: TGTGCCAGCTCACCTAACGCAGGGGGCCACGAGCAGTACTTC
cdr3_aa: CASSPNAGGHEQYF

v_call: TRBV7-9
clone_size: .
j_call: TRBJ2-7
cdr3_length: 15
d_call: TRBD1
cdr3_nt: TGTGCCAGCAGCTTGGGACAGGTCATGTCCTACGAGCAGTACTTC
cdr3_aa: CASSLGQVMSYEQYF

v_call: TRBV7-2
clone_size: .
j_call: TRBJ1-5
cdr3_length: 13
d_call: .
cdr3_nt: TGTGCCAGCAGCTCGGTAGGCAATCAGCCCCAGCATTTT
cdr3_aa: CASSSVGNQPQHF

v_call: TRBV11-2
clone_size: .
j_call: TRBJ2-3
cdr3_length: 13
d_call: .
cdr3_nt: TGTGCCAGCAGTTATACCCGGCAGGGTACGCAGTATTTT
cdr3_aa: CASSYTRQGTQYF

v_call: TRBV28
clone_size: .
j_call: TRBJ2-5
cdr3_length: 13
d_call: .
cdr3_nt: TGTGCCAGCAGACAGGTCGCTCAAGAGACCCAGTACTTC
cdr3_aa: CASRQVAQETQYF

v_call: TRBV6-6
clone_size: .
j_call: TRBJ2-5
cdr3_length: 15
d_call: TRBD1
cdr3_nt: TGTGCCAGCAGTTACGAGAGGGGGCTCGGCGAGACCCAGTACTTC
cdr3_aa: CASSYERGLGETQYF

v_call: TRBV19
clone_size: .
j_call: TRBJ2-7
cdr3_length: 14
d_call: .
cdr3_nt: TGTGCCAGTAGCCGAAGGGGCGATCGATACGAGCAGTACTTC
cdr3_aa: CASSRRGDRYEQYF

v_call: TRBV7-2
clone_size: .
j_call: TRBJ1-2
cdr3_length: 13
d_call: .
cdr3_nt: TGTGCCAGCAGCTCAGACAAGTTTGTTGGCTACACCTTC
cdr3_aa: CASSSDKFVGYTF

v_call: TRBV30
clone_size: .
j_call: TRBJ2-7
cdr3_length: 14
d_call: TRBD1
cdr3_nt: TGTGCCTGGAGAAGAGGGACAGGGTTCTACGAGCAGTACTTC
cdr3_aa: CAWRRGTGFYEQYF

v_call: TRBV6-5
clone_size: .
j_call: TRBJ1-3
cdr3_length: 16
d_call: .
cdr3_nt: TGTGCCAGCAGTTTAGGCGGAAACGCCCGAGGAAACACCATATATTTT
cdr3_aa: CASSLGGNARGNTIYF

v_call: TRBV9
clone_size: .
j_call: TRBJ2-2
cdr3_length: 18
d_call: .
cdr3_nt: TGTGCCAGCAGCGTAGTGCCCCCGGGACACCTGAACACCGGGGAGCTGTTTTTT
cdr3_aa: CASSVVPPGHLNTGELFF